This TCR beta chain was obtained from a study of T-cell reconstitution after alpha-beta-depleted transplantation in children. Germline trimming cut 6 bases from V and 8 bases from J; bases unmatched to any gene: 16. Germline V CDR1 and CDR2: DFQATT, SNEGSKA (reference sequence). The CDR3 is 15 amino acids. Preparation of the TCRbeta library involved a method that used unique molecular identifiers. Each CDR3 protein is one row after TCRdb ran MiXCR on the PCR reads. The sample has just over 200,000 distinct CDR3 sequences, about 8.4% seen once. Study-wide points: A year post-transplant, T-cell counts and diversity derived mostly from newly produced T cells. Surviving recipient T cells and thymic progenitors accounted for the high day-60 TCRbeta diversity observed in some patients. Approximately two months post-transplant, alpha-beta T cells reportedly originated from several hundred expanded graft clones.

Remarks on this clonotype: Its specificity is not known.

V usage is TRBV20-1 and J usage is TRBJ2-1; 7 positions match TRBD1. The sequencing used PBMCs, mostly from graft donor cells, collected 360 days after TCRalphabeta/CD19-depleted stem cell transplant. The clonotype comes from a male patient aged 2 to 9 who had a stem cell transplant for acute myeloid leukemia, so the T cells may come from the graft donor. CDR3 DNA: TGCAGTGCAGATGACAGGAAAGGACAGGACGATGAGCAGTTCTTC. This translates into CSADDRKGQDDEQFF.